This entry describes one T cell receptor beta chain. Its antigen is unidentified. TCRdb re-analysed the reads in MiXCR, keeping a single row per CDR3 protein. The sample consists of approximately 290,000 distinct CDR3 sequences, roughly 26% of them appearing once. The data were obtained in a study of T cell repertoires in cytomegalovirus infection. Overall study findings and caveats: Across the ex vivo response, the dominant clonotypes were HLA-C-restricted CMV-specific TCR beta clonotypes.

The germline V gene encodes CDR1 SGHTA and CDR2 FQGTGA. The CDR3 has 15 residues. V was pared by 1 base and J by 0 bases, with 9 bases between. V is TRBV7-3 and J is TRBJ1-2; D remains unclear. Sequencing was done on a sample of PBMCs. The TCR comes from a human donor in good health (CMV status not recorded). Some clones in this sample may be carry-over from other donors' samples. CDR3 sequence (DNA): TGTGCCAGCAGCTTAAACGGGGTTTCTAACTATGGCTACACCTTC. It translates to CASSLNGVSNYGYTF. Supplemented by reference TRBV7-3 and TRBJ1-2, the full variable domain reads GAGVSQTPSNKVTEKGKYVELRCDPISGHTALYWYRQSLGQGPEFLIYFQGTGAADDSGLPNDRFFAVRPEGSVSTLKIQRTERGDSAVYLCASSLNGVSNYGYTFGSGTRLTVV.